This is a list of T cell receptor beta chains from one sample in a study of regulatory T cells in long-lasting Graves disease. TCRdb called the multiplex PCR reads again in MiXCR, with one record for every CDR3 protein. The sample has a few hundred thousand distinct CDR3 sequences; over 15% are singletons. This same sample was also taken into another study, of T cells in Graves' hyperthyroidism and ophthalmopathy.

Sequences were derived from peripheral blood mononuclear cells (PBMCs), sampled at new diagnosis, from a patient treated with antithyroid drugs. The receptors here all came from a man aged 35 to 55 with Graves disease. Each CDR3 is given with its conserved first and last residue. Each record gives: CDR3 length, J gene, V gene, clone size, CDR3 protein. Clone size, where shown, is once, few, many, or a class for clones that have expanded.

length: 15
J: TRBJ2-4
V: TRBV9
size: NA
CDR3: CASSVGAGYMDIQYF

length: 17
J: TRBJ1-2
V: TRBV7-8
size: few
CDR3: CASSILRGTRLWYGYTF

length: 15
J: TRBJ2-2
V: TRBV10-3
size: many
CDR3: CAISGRTANTGELFF

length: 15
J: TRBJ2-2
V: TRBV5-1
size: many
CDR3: CASSLARGVIGELFF

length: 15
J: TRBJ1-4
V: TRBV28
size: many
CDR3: CASSDRGAEIEKLFF

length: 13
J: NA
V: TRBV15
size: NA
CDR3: CATGEGVGETQYF

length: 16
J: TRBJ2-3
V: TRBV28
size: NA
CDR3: CASSLEMGAGTDTQYF

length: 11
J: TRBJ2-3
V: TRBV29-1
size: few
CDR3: CSVAPGDTQYF

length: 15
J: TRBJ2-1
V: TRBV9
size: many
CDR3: CASSPFSGSRDEQFF

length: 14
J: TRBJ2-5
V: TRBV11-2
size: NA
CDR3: CASSSRVYQETQYF

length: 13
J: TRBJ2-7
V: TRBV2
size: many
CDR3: CASNPHSGGEQYF

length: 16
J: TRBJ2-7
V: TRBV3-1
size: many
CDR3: CASSQHLAGASWEQYF

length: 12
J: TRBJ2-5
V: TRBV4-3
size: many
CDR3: CASSQVSETQYF

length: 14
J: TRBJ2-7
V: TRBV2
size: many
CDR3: CASTGQRTAYEQYF

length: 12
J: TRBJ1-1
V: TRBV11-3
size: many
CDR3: CASSNGQGKAFF

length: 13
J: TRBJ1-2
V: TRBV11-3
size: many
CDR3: CASSLQGDYGYTF

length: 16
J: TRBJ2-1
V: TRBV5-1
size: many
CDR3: CASSLLAVASYNEQFF

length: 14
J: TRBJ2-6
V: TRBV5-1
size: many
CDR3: CASSPIAGANVLTF

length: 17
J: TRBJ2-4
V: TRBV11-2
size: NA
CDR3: CASSLITGPLAKNIQYF

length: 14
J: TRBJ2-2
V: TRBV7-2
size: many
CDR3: CASSLGGLSGELFF

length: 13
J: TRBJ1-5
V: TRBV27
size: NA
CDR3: CASSSQGIQPQHF

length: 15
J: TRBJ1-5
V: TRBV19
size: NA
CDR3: CASSGTGGGSQPQHF

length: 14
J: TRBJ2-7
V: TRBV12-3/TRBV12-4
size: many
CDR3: CASSPGLTFYEQYF

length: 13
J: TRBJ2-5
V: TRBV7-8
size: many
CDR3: CASSFGVQETQYF

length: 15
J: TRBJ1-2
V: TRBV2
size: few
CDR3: CAGARQQAANYGYTF

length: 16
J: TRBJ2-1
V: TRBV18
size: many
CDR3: CASSPSGAATYNEQFF

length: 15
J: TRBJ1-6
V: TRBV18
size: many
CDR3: CASSPLRDRGSPLHF

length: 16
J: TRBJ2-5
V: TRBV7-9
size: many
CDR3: CASSFRSMNPQETQYF

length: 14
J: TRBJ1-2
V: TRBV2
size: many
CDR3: CASSERGHGERYTF

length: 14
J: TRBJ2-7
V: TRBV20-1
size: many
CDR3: CSARVGGSPYEQYF

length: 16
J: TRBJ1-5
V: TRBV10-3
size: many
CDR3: CAISGGSSNSNQPQHF

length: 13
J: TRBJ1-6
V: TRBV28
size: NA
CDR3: CASTPSGNSPLHF

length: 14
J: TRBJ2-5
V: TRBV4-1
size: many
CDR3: CASSPTGRQETQYF

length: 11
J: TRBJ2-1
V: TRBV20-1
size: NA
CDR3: CSAGLAGGRVF

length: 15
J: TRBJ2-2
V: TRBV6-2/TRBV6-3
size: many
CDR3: CASSYRQGLARELFF

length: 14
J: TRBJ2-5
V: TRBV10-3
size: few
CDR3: CAISVNMRGETQYF

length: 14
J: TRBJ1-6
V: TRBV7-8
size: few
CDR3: CASSFGTGGIPLHF

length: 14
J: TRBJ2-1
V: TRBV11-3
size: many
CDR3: CASSLGGQASGQFF

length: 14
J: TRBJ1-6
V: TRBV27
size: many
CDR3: CASSLEGSGSPLHF

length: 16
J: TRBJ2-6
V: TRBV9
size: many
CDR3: CASSVDLFSGANVLTF

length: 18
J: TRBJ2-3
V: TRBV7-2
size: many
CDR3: CASSSSGTSGGATDTQYF

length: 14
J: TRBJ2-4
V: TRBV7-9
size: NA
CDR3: CASSLYTVGDIQYF